Each of the 29 T cell receptor beta chains below was sequenced from the same sample in a study of beta chain features in type 1 diabetes. Expressed TCRB transcripts were sequenced, since all the RNA that had been isolated was reverse transcribed. Clones were read by immunoSEQ multiplex PCR, and TCRdb kept only the in-frame ones, dropping some. The data hold roughly 300,000 clones, with 13% to 15% observed a single time. Sequenced: central memory CD4+ T cells from blood. Source of these receptors: a man between 25 and 39 years old in good health.

This clone was counted many times. This chain links TRBV14 with TRBJ2-1; 9 bases map to TRBD2. This CDR3 has 13 residues. Germline-derived CDR1 and CDR2 are SGHDN and FVKESK. V lost 2 bases, J lost 9 bases, and 2 bases stayed unmatched. CDR3 nucleotides: TGTGCCAGCAGCCAAATAGCGGGAGCTGAGCAGTTCTTC. Translation: CASSQIAGAEQFF. Using reference TRBV14 and TRBJ2-1 for the parts outside the CDR3, the full variable domain is EAGVTQFPSHSVIEKGQTVTLRCDPISGHDNLYWYRRVMGKEIKFLLHFVKESKQDESGMPNNRFLAERTGGTYSTLKVQPAELEDSGVYFCASSQIAGAEQFFGPGTRLTVL.

This clone occurred a few times. This chain joins TRBV9 and TRBJ2-5; TRBD2 is a possible D gene (6 bases). This CDR3 has 15 residues. V was trimmed by 3 bases and J by 4 bases, leaving 16 bases between them. Germline CDR1 and CDR2: SGDLS and YYNGEE. The CDR3 sequence is CASSEEATRTETQYF. The DNA of the CDR3 is TGTGCCAGCAGCGAGGAGGCGACTAGGACAGAGACCCAGTACTTC.

This chain uses TRBV6-1 with TRBJ2-3; maybe TRBD2 (5 bases). The germline V gene encodes CDR1 MNHNS and CDR2 SASEGT. This CDR3 spans 14 amino acids. V was cut by 5 bases and J by 2 bases, with 11 bases left in between. The CDR3 DNA reads TGTGCCAGCAGTCAACCGGGAAACACAGATACGCAGTATTTT. Translating it yields CASSQPGNTDTQYF.

This clone was counted between two and nine times. V usage is TRBV30 and J usage is TRBJ1-4; 12 bases line up with TRBD1. This CDR3 region has 16 residues. Germline trimming cut 2 bases from V and 2 bases from J; bases unmatched to any gene: 3. Germline CDR1 GTSNPN, CDR2 SVGIG (reference sequence). CDR3 sequence (DNA): TGTGCCTGGAGTACGGGACAGGGGGCCACTAATGAAAAACTGTTTTTT. It is translated as CAWSTGQGATNEKLFF. The full variable domain, in which reference TRBV30 and TRBJ1-4 provide the parts outside the CDR3, is SQTIHQWPATLVQPVGSPLSLECTVEGTSNPNLYWYRQAAGRGLQLLFYSVGIGQISSEVPQNLSASRPQDRQFILSSKKLLLSDSGFYLCAWSTGQGATNEKLFFGSGTQLSVL.

The chain uses TRBV30 and TRBJ2-1; TRBD2 matches at 7 bases. V was pared by 1 base and J by 6 bases, with 6 bases of the junction left unmatched. Germline CDR1 GTSNPN, CDR2 SVGIG (reference sequence). CDR3 length: 14 residues. CDR3 protein: CAWSGASGFNEQFF. Here the CDR3 DNA reads TGTGCCTGGAGTGGTGCTAGCGGTTTCAATGAGCAGTTCTTC.

The table lists this clone with a few counts. The chain couples TRBV29-1 to TRBJ1-2; D might be TRBD1 (6 bases). Germline lookup yields CDR1 SQVTM and CDR2 ANQGSEA. V was pared by 6 bases and J by 6 bases, with 17 bases between. The CDR3 contains 13 residues. CDR3 protein: CSVRSGTLNGYTF. As DNA, the CDR3 is TGCAGCGTCAGATCCGGGACACTCAATGGCTACACCTTC.

This clone was counted a few times. The chain employs TRBV19 and TRBJ1-6; 7 bases map to TRBD1. Germline V CDR1 and CDR2: LNHDA, SQIVND (reference sequence). After removal of 4 bases from V and 12 bases from J, the junction contained 15 bases not matched to a gene. The CDR3 has 16 amino acids. CDR3 in amino acids: CASSSGGNRGFGPLHF. The CDR3 DNA reads as TGTGCCAGTAGTAGCGGTGGGAACAGGGGATTTGGACCCCTCCACTTT.

The sample holds many counts of this clone. The chain links TRBV18 to TRBJ1-1; 8 nucleotides agree with TRBD1. The V gene's germline CDR1 is KGHSH and CDR2 LQKENI. CDR3 length: 13 amino acids. V was pared by 11 bases and J by 1 base, with 6 bases of the junction left unmatched. CDR3: CAGQGGRNTEAFF. CDR3 in DNA: TGTGCCGGACAGGGAGGGAGGAACACTGAAGCTTTCTTT.

This chain links TRBV7-9 with TRBJ2-3; weak D call: TRBD2 (6 bases). The germline CDR1 and CDR2 sequences are SEHNR and FQNEAQ (reference sequence). Trimming shortened V by 5 bases and J by 6 bases, and 6 bases separated the two germline ends. The CDR3 spans 11 residues. The CDR3 bases are TGTGCCAGCAGCGGGGGGGATACGCAGTATTTT. This sequence encodes CASSGGDTQYF.

The chain joins TRBV6-5 to TRBJ2-7; the match to TRBD1 covers 10 bases. Losses at the gene ends were 6 bases for V and 5 bases for J; bases not matched to a gene: 10. The CDR3 loop spans 15 amino acids. Germline V CDR1 and CDR2: MNHEY, SVGAGI. DNA of the CDR3: TGTGCCAGCAGACCAGACAGGGGGCTATCTAACGAGCAGTACTTC. The encoded protein is CASRPDRGLSNEQYF.

This clone came up many times. This same CDR3 is encoded by further DNA sequences in the sample. The chain combines TRBV27 with TRBJ2-6; no definite D call. Germline values: CDR1 MNHEY, CDR2 SMNVEV (reference sequence). V was cut by 5 bases and J by 1 base, with 3 bases left in between. The CDR3 consists of 13 residues. The DNA of the CDR3 is TGTGCCAGCAGTCTTTCTGGGGCCAACGTCCTGACTTTC. Translated, it gives CASSLSGANVLTF.

This CDR3 reads CASTTGNSYEQYF. DNA for the CDR3: TGTGCCAGTACGACAGGGAACTCCTACGAGCAGTACTTC. The chain has TRBV6-5 and TRBJ2-7; 7 nucleotides line up with TRBD1. The trim removed 9 bases at V and 0 bases at J, leaving 5 bases unmatched. Looked up from germline, CDR1 is MNHEY and CDR2 is SVGAGI. The length of the CDR3 is 13 residues.

The rearrangement joins TRBV5-1 to TRBJ2-2; D gene ambiguous. Germline-derived CDR1 and CDR2 are SGHRS and YFSETQ. The CDR3 loop spans 15 amino acids. Deletions cut 0 bases from V and 6 bases from J, with 12 bases between. CDR3 sequence: CASSLVLDLSGELFF. CDR3 coding DNA: TGCGCCAGCAGCTTGGTCCTGGATCTGTCCGGGGAGCTGTTTTTT.

A few counts support this clone. The chain couples TRBV7-9 to TRBJ2-3; D is undetermined. Trimming stripped 1 base from V and 0 bases from J, with 14 bases between. This CDR3 contains 17 residues. The germline V gene has CDR1 SEHNR and CDR2 FQNEAQ (reference sequence). The DNA for the CDR3 is TGTGCCAGCAGCTTAGTAGGGCAGCGAGCTAGCACAGATACGCAGTATTTT. Translated: CASSLVGQRASTDTQYF.

The V call is TRBV9, the J call TRBJ2-5; D is unclear. The CDR3 extends over 14 amino acids. Germline CDR1 reads SGDLS; CDR2 reads YYNGEE. V was pared by 0 bases and J by 5 bases, with 11 bases between. The CDR3 protein is CASSVAPNSETQYF. The CDR3 nucleotides read TGTGCCAGCAGCGTAGCTCCTAACTCGGAGACCCAGTACTTC.

V and J are TRBV9 and TRBJ2-5, with 12 bases lining up with TRBD2. There are 15 residues in the CDR3. Germline trimming cut 6 bases from V and 3 bases from J; bases unmatched to any gene: 6. Germline CDR1 SGDLS, CDR2 YYNGEE. CDR3 coding DNA: TGTGCCAGCACCCGTACTAGCGGGAGGAAAGAGACCCAGTACTTC. It is translated as CASTRTSGRKETQYF. Full variable domain (remainder filled in from reference TRBV9 and TRBJ2-5): DSGVTQTPKHLITATGQRVTLRCSPRSGDLSVYWYQQSLDQGLQFLIQYYNGEERAKGNILERFSAQQFPDLHSELNLSSLELGDSALYFCASTRTSGRKETQYFGPGTRLLVL.

The chain couples TRBV16 to TRBJ2-2; TRBD2 matches 10 bases. The length of the CDR3 is 14 residues. Germline values: CDR1 KGHSY, CDR2 FQNENV. V lost 4 bases, J lost 7 bases, and 3 bases stayed unmatched. The CDR3 nucleotides are TGTGCCAGCAGCCGCCCTAGCGGGAGCGGGGAGCTGTTTTTT. Protein: CASSRPSGSGELFF.

This clone appeared a few times. The rearrangement joins TRBV7-7 to TRBJ2-5; 9 bases are a match to TRBD1. V shed 5 bases and J 6 bases; nucleotides not matched to a gene: 13. The germline V gene encodes CDR1 SSHAT and CDR2 FNYEAQ (reference sequence). The CDR3 consists of 16 residues. CDR3 protein: CASSTPFTGGVQTQYF. CDR3 DNA sequence: TGTGCCAGCAGCACACCCTTTACAGGGGGCGTTCAGACCCAGTACTTC.

This clone appeared a few times. The genes are TRBV7-2 and TRBJ2-1; the match to TRBD2 covers 11 bases. Germline CDR1 is SGHTA and CDR2 is FQGNSA. J was trimmed by 8 bases and V by 1 base; bases with no gene match: 4. This CDR3 is built from 15 residues. This CDR3 reads CASSLELAGVYEQFF. In nucleotides, the CDR3 is TGTGCCAGCAGCTTAGAACTAGCGGGAGTCTATGAGCAGTTCTTC. The entire variable domain, with the rest obtained from reference TRBV7-2 and TRBJ2-1, is as follows: GAGVSQSPSNKVTEKGKDVELRCDPISGHTALYWYRQSLGQGLEFLIYFQGNSAPDKSGLPSDRFSAERTGGSVSTLTIQRTQQEDSAVYLCASSLELAGVYEQFFGPGTRLTVL.

The rearrangement links TRBV29-1 to TRBJ2-1; tentatively, D is TRBD1 (6 bases). Germline V lookup: CDR1 SQVTM, CDR2 ANQGSEA. The CDR3 contains 13 residues. V was cut by 6 bases and J by 6 bases, with 15 bases left in between. The CDR3: CSVQTTGFNEQFF. In nucleotides, the CDR3 is TGCAGCGTCCAAACCACAGGGTTCAATGAGCAGTTCTTC.

Comments on this clone: The conserved final phenylalanine or tryptophan is absent from the CDR3, which likely points to a read error. The limits of the CDR3 on the DNA are not certain, so only TCRdb's listed CDR3 is given. The rearrangement uses TRBV7-2 and TRBJ2-3; the table calls TRBD2, which could not be checked here. The CDR3 region is 14 residues in length, termini included. CDR1 and CDR2 from the germline V gene are SGHTA and FQGNSA. The CDR3 sequence: CASSSPNGGLALHV.

This rearrangement joins TRBV7-2 to TRBJ1-5; D ambiguous. Germline CDR1 and CDR2: SGHTA and FQGNSA. This CDR3 region has 13 residues. V was cut by 2 bases and J by 4 bases, with 6 bases left in between. CDR3 bases: TGTGCCAGCAGCTTATTGGAAAATCAGCCCCAGCATTTT. It translates to CASSLLENQPQHF.

V and J are TRBV7-9 and TRBJ2-2, with 8 bases fitting TRBD1. Germline V gene data show CDR1 as SEHNR and CDR2 as FQNEAQ (reference sequence). The V segment lost 5 bases and the J segment 5 bases; nucleotides outside the gene matches: 7. This CDR3 is built from 15 residues. The CDR3: CASSLWTGKTGELFF. Written as DNA, the CDR3 is TGTGCCAGCAGCCTCTGGACAGGGAAAACCGGGGAGCTGTTTTTT.

This clone showed up just a few times. The V call is TRBV6-4, the J call TRBJ2-1; D is perhaps TRBD1 (7 bases). V lost 5 bases and J lost 0, with 11 bases in between. The CDR3 covers 15 residues. From germline, CDR1 is MRHNA and CDR2 SNTAGT. This chain's CDR3 is CASSPQGGSYNEQFF. The CDR3, as DNA: TGTGCCAGCAGTCCCCAGGGGGGCTCCTACAATGAGCAGTTCTTC.

The V and J genes are TRBV6-6 and TRBJ1-6, with D possibly matching TRBD1 (5 bases). The V gene's germline CDR1 is MNHNY and CDR2 SVGAGI (reference sequence). The CDR3 is made up of 14 amino acids. The V end was cut by 6 bases, the J end by 9 bases, with 15 bases between. For the CDR3, the DNA is TGTGCCAGCAGACCGACAGACAAGGGTTCACCCCTCCACTTT. It translates to CASRPTDKGSPLHF.

V gene TRBV7-2 combines with J gene TRBJ1-3; 7 nucleotides match TRBD1. The CDR3 runs 15 residues. V lost 5 bases and J lost 4; bases outside the gene matches: 8. Germline V gene data show CDR1 as SGHTA and CDR2 as FQGNSA. The CDR3: CASSPTGVLGNTIYF. The CDR3 region has the DNA TGTGCCAGCAGCCCCACAGGGGTTCTAGGAAACACCATATATTTT.

The chain recombines TRBV5-6 with TRBJ2-2, with D possibly TRBD2 on 5 matching bases. The V and J ends lost 4 bases and 3 bases respectively, with 10 bases between them. CDR3 size: 14 residues. Germline CDR1 reads SGHDT; CDR2 reads YYEEEE. CDR3 nucleotides: TGTGCCAGCAGCATTTTGGGAGACACCGGGGAGCTGTTTTTT. Amino acids: CASSILGDTGELFF.

The CDR3 DNA is TGTGCCAGCAGCTCTACGGGGAGGGCCGCGACCCAGTACTTC. It is translated as CASSSTGRAATQYF. The chain joins TRBV7-7 to TRBJ2-5; 7 nucleotides align to TRBD2. Trimming at V came to 4 bases and at J to 7 bases, leaving 9 bases not matched to a gene. CDR1 and CDR2 from the germline V gene are SSHAT and FNYEAQ (reference sequence). The CDR3 totals 14 residues.

This chain joins TRBV11-2 and TRBJ1-1; tentative D call: TRBD1 (6 bases). The germline V gene encodes CDR1 SGHAT and CDR2 FQNNGV. The CDR3 has 14 amino acids. Trimming removed 4 bases at V and 1 base at J, with 10 bases between. The CDR3 here is CASSSGHSNTEAFF. In DNA, the CDR3 is TGTGCCAGCAGCTCGGGACACTCGAACACTGAAGCTTTCTTT. Full variable domain (remainder filled in from reference TRBV11-2 and TRBJ1-1): EAGVAQSPRYKIIEKRQSVAFWCNPISGHATLYWYQQILGQGPKLLIQFQNNGVVDDSQLPKDRFSAERLKGVDSTLKIQPAKLEDSAVYLCASSSGHSNTEAFFGQGTRLTVV.